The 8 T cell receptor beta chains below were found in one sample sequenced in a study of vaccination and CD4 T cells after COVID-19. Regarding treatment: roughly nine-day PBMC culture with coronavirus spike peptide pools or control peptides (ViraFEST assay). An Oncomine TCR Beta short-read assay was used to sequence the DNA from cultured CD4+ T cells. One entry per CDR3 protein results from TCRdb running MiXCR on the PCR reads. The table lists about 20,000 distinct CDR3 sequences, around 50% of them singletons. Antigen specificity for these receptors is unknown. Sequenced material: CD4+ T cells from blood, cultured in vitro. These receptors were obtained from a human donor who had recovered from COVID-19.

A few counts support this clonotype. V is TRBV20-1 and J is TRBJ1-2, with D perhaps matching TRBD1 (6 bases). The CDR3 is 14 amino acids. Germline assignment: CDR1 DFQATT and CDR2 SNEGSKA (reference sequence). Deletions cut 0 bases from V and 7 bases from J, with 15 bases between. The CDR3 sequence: CSARESSGAVGYTF. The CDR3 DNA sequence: TGCAGTGCTAGAGAATCCTCAGGGGCGGTTGGCTACACCTTC.

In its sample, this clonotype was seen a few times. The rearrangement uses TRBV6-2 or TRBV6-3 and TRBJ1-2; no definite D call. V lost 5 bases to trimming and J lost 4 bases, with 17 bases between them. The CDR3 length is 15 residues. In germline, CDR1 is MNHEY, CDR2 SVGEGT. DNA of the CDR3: TGTGCCAGCAGTACACATGTGCAGCTCGCCTATGGCTACACCTTC. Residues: CASSTHVQLAYGYTF.

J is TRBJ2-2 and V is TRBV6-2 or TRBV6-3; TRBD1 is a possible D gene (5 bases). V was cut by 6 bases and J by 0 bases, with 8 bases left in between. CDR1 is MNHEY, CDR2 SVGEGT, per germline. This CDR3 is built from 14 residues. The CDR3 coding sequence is TGTGCCAGCAGAAGGGGCCCGAACACCGGGGAGCTGTTTTTT. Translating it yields CASRRGPNTGELFF.

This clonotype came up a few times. The CDR3 region has the DNA TGTGCCAGCAGCTTAGCATCGGGAATCGCTTACGAGCAGTACTTC. Encoded protein: CASSLASGIAYEQYF. The chain combines TRBV7-2 with TRBJ2-7; weak D call: TRBD2 (5 bases). Trimming removed 0 bases at V and 4 bases at J, with 13 bases between. Germline assignment: CDR1 SGHTA and CDR2 FQGNSA. The CDR3 runs 15 residues.

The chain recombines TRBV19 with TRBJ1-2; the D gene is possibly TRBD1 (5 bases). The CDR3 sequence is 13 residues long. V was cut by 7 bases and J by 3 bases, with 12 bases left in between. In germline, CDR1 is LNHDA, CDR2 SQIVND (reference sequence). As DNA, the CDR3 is TGTGCCAGTAACGGTGCAGGGCACTATGGCTACACCTTC. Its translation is CASNGAGHYGYTF.

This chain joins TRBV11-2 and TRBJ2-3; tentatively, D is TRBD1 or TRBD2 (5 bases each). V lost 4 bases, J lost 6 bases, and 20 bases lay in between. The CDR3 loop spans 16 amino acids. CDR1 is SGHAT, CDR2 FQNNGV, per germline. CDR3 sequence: CASSSLLGMGTDTQYF. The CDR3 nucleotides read TGTGCCAGCAGCTCCCTACTTGGGATGGGGACGGATACGCAGTATTTT.

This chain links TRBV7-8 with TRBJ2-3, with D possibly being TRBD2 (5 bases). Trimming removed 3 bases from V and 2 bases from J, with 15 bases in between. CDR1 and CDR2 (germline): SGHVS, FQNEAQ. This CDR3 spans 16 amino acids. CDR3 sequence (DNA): TGTGCCAGCAGCTTCCCCGCAGCGGTTACCACAGATACGCAGTATTTT. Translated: CASSFPAAVTTDTQYF.

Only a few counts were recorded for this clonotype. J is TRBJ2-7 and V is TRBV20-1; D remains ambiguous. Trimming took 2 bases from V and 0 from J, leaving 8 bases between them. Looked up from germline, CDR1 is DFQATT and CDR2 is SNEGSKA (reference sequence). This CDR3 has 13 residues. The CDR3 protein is CSARYQSSYEQYF. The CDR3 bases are TGCAGTGCTAGATACCAGTCCTCCTACGAGCAGTACTTC.